This T cell receptor (beta chain) was sequenced for a study of blood T cell repertoires in COVID-19. Study-wide context: Acute-phase and convalescent COVID-19 samples originated in the United States, Italy and Spain.

How the authors handled the data: It was from reference gene primer amplification that nucleated cell counts were estimated. This table comes from immunoSEQ multiplex PCR, and its TCRdb copy is limited to in-frame clones, with some not included. The V and J calls and the clone size are those of that table, but D and trimming were determined from the DNA. The sample has about 160,000 clones, 86% seen once. The CDR3 consists of 14 residues. With V trimmed by 5 bases and J by 3 bases, 6 bases remained unmatched. Germline lookup yields CDR1 SGHAT and CDR2 FQNNGV. The sequence was collected from an older woman with acute or convalescent COVID-19. The material sequenced was peripheral blood. The gene calls are TRBV11-2 and TRBJ1-1; 7 positions match TRBD1. The CDR3 protein is CASSKDRWDTEAFF. DNA of the CDR3: TGTGCCAGCAGCAAGGACAGGTGGGACACTGAAGCTTTCTTT.